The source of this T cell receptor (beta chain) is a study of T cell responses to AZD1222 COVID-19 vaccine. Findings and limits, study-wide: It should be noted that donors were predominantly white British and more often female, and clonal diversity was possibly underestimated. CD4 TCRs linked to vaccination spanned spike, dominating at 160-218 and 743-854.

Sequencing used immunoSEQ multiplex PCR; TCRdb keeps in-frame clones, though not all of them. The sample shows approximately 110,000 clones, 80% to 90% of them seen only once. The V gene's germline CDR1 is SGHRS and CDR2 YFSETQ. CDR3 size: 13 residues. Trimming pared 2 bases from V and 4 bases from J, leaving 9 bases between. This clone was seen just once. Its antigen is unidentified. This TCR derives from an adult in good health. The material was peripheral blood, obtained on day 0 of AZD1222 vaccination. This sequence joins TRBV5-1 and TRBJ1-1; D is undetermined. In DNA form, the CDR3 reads TGCGCCAGCAGCTTAACCGGAGGCACTGAAGCTTTCTTT. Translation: CASSLTGGTEAFF.